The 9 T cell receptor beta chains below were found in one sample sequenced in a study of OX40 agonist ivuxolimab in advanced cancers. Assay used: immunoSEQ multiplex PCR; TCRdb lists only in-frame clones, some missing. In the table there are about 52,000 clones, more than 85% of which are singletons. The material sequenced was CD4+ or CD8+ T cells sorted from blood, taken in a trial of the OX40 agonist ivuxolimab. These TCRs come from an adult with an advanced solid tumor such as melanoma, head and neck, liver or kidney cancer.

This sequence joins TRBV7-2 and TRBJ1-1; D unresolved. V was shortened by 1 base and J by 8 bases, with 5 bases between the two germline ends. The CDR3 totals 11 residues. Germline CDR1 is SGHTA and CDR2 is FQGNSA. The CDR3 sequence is CASSLGREAFF. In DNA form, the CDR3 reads TGTGCCAGCAGCTTAGGCAGGGAAGCTTTCTTT.

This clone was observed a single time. The CDR3 is CASRKASEDTQYF. The CDR3 nucleotides are TGTGCCAGCAGGAAAGCTAGTGAAGATACGCAGTATTTT. The chain is built from TRBV7-6 and TRBJ2-3; D remains unclear. Germline V gives CDR1 SGHVS, CDR2 FNYEAQ. V was shortened by 6 bases and J by 5 bases, with 12 bases between the two germline ends. The CDR3 length is 13 residues.

CDR3 DNA sequence: TGTGCCAGCTCACCATCACAGGGTAGCAATGAGCAGTTCTTC. Translation gives CASSPSQGSNEQFF. V and J are TRBV18 and TRBJ2-1; D might be TRBD1 (6 bases). Germline CDR1 KGHSH, CDR2 LQKENI. V was pared by 2 bases and J by 6 bases, with 11 bases between. The CDR3 length is 14 residues. The full variable domain, completed using reference TRBV18 and TRBJ2-1, is NAGVMQNPRHLVRRRGQEARLRCSPMKGHSHVYWYRQLPEEGLKFMVYLQKENIIDESGMPKERFSAEFPKEGPSILRIQQVVRGDSAAYFCASSPSQGSNEQFFGPGTRLTVL.

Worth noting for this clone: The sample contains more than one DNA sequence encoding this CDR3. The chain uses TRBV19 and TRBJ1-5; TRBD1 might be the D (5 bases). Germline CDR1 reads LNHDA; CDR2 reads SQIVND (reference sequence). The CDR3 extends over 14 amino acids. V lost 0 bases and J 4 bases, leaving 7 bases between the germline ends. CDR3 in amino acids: CASSIDGGNQPQHF. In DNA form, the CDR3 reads TGTGCCAGTAGTATAGATGGGGGGAATCAGCCCCAGCATTTT.

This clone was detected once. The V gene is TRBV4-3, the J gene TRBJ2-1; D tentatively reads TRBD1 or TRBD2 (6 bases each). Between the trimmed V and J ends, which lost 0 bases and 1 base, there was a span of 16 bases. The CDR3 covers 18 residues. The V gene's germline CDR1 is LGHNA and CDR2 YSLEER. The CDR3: CASSQDRGLVVSYNEQFF. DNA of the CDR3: TGCGCCAGCAGCCAAGATCGGGGGCTAGTAGTATCCTACAATGAGCAGTTCTTC.

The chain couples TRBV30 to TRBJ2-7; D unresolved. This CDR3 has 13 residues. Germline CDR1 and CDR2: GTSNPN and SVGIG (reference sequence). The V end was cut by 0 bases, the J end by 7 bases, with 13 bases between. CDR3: CAWSVATYGEQYF. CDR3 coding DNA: TGTGCCTGGAGTGTAGCTACCTACGGAGAGCAGTACTTC. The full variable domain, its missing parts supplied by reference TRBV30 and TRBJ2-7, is SQTIHQWPATLVQPVGSPLSLECTVEGTSNPNLYWYRQAAGRGLQLLFYSVGIGQISSEVPQNLSASRPQDRQFILSSKKLLLSDSGFYLCAWSVATYGEQYFGPGTRLTVT.

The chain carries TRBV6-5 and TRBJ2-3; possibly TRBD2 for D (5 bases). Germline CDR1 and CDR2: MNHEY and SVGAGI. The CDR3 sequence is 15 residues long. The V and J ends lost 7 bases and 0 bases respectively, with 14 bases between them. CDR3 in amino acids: CASKVRDLSTDTQYF. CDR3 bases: TGTGCCAGCAAAGTCCGGGATCTAAGCACAGATACGCAGTATTTT.

CDR3 sequence (DNA): TGTGCCAGCAGTTTGGCGGGTGACTATGGCTACACCTTC. Translation gives CASSLAGDYGYTF. The chain combines TRBV27 with TRBJ1-2; D unresolved. CDR1 and CDR2 from the germline V gene are MNHEY and SMNVEV (reference sequence). Trimming removed 3 bases at V and 3 bases at J, with 8 bases between. There are 13 residues in the CDR3.

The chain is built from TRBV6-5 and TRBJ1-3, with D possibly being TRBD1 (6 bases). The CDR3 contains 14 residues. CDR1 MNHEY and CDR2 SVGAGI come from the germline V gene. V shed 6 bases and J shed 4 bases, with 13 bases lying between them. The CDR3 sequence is CASSLQGTGNTIYF. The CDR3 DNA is TGTGCCAGCAGCCTACAGGGTACGGGAAACACCATATATTTT.